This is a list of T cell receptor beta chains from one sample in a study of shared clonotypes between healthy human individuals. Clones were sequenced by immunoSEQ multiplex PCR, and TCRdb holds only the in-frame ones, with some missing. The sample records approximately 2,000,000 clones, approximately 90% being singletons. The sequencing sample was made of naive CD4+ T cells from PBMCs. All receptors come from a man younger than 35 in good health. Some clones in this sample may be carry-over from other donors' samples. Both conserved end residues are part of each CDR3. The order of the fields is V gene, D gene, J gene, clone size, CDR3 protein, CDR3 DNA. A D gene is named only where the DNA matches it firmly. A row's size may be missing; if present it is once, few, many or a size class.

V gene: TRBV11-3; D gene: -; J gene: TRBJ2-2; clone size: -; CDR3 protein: CASSADGTNTGELFF; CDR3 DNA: TGTGCCAGCAGCGCCGACGGGACGAACACCGGGGAGCTGTTTTTT
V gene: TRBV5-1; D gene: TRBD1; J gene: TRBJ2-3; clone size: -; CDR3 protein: CASSTQGAGEGGDTQYF; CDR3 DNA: TGCGCCAGCAGCACGCAGGGGGCCGGAGAGGGAGGAGATACGCAGTATTTT
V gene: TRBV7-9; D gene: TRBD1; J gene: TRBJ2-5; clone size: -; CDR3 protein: CASSQAFTGARETQYF; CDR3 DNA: TGTGCCAGCAGCCAGGCTTTCACAGGGGCCCGGGAGACCCAGTACTTC
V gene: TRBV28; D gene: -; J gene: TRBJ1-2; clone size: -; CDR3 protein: CASREGKSYGYTF; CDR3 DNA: TGTGCCAGCAGGGAAGGAAAGTCCTATGGCTACACCTTC
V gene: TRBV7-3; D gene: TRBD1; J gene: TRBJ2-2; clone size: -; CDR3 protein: CASSPGTGTGELFF; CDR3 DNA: TGTGCCAGCAGCCCCGGGACAGGGACCGGGGAGCTGTTTTTT
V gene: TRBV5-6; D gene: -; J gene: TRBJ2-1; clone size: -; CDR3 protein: CASSLNPDGYNEQFF; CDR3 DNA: TGTGCCAGCAGCTTGAACCCCGACGGTTACAATGAGCAGTTCTTC
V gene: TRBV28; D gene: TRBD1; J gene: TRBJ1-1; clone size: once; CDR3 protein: CASSTRQGAILTTVNTEAFF; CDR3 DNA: TGTGCCAGCAGTACCAGACAGGGGGCTATTCTGACTACAGTGAACACTGAAGCTTTCTTT
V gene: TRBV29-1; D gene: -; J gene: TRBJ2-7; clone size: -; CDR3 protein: CSVESGSEQYF; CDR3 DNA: TGCAGCGTTGAATCAGGGAGCGAGCAGTACTTC
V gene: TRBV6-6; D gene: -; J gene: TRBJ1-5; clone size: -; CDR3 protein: CASSKGRQGTFQPQHF; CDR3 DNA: TGTGCCAGCTCGAAAGGTCGGCAGGGGACCTTTCAGCCCCAGCATTTT
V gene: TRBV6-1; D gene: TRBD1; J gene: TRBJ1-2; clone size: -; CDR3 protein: CASGTGQGIGYGYTF; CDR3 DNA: TGTGCCAGCGGAACGGGACAGGGGATTGGATATGGCTACACCTTC
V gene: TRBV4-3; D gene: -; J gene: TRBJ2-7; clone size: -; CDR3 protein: CASSQVGAGHEQYF; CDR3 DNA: TGCGCCAGCAGCCAAGTCGGGGCGGGGCACGAGCAGTACTTC
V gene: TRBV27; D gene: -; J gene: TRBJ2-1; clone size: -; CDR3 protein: CASRNDRSSSYNEQFF; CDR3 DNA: TGTGCCAGCAGAAACGACAGGTCGAGCTCCTACAATGAGCAGTTCTTC
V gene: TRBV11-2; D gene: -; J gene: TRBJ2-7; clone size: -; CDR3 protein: CASSLSGTYEQYF; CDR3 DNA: TGTGCCAGCAGCTTATCAGGGACTTACGAGCAGTACTTC
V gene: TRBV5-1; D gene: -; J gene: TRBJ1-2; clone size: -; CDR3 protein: CASSLAQSNYGHTF; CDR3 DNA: TGCGCCAGCAGCTTGGCTCAGAGTAACTATGGCCACACCTTC
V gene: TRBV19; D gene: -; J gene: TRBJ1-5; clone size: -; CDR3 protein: CASSMVLISPQHF; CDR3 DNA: TGTGCCAGTAGTATGGTCCTCATAAGTCCCCAGCATTTT
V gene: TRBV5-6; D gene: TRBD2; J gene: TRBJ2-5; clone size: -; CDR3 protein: CASSSPLAGFGETQYF; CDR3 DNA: TGTGCCAGCAGCTCCCCCCTAGCGGGTTTCGGCGAGACCCAGTACTTC
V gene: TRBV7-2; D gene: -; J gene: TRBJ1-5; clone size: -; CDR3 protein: CASSLRGYQPQHF; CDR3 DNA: TGTGCCAGCAGCTTACGAGGGTATCAGCCCCAGCATTTT
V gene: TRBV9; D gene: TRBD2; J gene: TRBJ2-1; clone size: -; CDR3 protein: CASSAPGLAAYNEQFF; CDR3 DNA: TGTGCCAGCAGCGCACCGGGACTAGCGGCATACAATGAGCAGTTCTTC
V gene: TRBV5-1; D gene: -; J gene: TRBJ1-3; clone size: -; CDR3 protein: CASSLTGLTTGNTIYF; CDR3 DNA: TGCGCCAGCAGCTTGACAGGGTTAACAACGGGAAACACCATATATTTT
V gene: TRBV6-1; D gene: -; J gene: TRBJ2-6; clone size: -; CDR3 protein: CASSAYTISGANVLTF; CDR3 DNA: TGTGCCAGCAGTGCCTATACAATCTCTGGGGCCAACGTCCTGACTTTC
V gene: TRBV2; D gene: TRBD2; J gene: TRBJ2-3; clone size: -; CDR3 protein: CASSEWTSGDTQYF; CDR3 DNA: TGTGCCAGCAGTGAATGGACTAGCGGAGATACGCAGTATTTT
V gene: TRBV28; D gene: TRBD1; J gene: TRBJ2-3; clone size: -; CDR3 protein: CASSFTGGTGRGPRYF; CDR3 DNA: TGTGCCAGCAGTTTCACAGGGGGGACCGGGAGAGGGCCTCGGTATTTT
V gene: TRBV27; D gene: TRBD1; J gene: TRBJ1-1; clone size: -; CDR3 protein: CASIDRGTNTEAFF; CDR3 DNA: TGTGCCAGCATTGACAGGGGCACGAACACTGAAGCTTTCTTT
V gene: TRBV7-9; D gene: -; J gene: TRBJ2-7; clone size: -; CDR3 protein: CASSLAVGDEQYF; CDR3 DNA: TGTGCCAGCAGCTTAGCCGTGGGGGACGAGCAGTACTTC
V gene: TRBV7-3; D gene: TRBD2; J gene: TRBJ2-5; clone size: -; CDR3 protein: CASSPAAGGRETQYF; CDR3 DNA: TGTGCCAGCAGCCCTGCAGCGGGAGGGCGGGAGACCCAGTACTTC
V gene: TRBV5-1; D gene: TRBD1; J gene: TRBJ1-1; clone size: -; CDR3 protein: CASSWPRDRGKDTEAFF; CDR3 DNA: TGCGCCAGCAGCTGGCCCCGGGACAGGGGGAAGGACACTGAAGCTTTCTTT
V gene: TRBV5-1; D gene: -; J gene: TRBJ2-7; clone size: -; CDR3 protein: CASSLALSRASYEQYF; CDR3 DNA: TGCGCCAGCAGCTTGGCCTTGAGCAGGGCCTCCTACGAGCAGTACTTC
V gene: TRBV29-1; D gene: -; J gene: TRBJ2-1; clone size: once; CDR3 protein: CSVVSGDSYNEQFF; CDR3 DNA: TGCAGCGTTGTCTCAGGGGATAGCTACAATGAGCAGTTCTTC
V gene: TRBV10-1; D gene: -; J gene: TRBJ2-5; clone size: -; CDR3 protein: CAHGAPRKQETQYF; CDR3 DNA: TGCGCCCACGGGGCCCCACGTAAACAAGAGACCCAGTACTTC
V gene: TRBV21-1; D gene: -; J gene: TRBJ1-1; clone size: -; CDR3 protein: CASSHGGPRDRLLEAFF; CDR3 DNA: TGTGCCAGCAGCCACGGGGGTCCCCGGGACAGGTTACTTGAAGCTTTCTTT
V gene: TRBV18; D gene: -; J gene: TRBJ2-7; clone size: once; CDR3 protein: CASSPSIRDDEQYF; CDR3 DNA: TGTGCCAGCTCACCATCAATCCGGGACGACGAGCAGTACTTC
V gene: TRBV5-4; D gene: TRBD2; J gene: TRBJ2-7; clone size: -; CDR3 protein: CASSLWRTGGVHYEQYF; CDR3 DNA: TGTGCCAGCAGCTTGTGGAGAACGGGAGGGGTCCACTACGAGCAGTACTTC
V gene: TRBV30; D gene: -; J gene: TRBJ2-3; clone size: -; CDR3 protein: CAWKEGWIGDTQYF; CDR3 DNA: TGTGCCTGGAAAGAAGGGTGGATTGGGGATACGCAGTATTTT
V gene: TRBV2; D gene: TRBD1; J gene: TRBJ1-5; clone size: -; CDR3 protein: CASRITGDQPQHF; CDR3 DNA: TGTGCCAGCAGGATAACAGGGGATCAGCCCCAGCATTTT
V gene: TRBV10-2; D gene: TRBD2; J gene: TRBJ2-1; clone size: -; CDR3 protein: CASSPDLKGASGRASYNEQFF; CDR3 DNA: TGCGCCAGCAGCCCGGACCTTAAAGGGGCTAGCGGGAGGGCCTCCTACAATGAGCAGTTCTTC
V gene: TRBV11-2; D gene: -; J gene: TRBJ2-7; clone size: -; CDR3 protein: CASSLIGETYEQYF; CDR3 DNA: TGTGCCAGCAGCTTAATAGGGGAAACCTACGAGCAGTACTTC
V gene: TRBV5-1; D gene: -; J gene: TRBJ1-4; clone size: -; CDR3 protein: CASSLEAGFWEKLFF; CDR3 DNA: TGCGCCAGCAGCTTGGAGGCGGGGTTTTGGGAAAAACTGTTTTTT
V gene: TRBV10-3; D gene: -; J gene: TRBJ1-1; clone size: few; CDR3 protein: CAIREGTEAFF; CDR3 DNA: TGTGCCATCAGGGAGGGCACTGAAGCTTTCTTT
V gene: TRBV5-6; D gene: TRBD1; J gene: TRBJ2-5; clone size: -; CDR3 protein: CASSWETGARETQYF; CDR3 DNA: TGTGCCAGCAGCTGGGAGACAGGGGCGCGTGAGACCCAGTACTTC
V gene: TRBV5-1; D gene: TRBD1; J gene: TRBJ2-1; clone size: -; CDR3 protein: CASSFPGGDNNEQFF; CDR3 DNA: TGCGCCAGCAGCTTCCCAGGGGGCGATAACAATGAGCAGTTCTTC
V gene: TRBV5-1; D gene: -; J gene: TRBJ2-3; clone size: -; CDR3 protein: CASSLGGGRTGADTQYF; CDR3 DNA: TGCGCCAGCAGCTTGGGGGGAGGAAGGACGGGCGCAGATACGCAGTATTTT
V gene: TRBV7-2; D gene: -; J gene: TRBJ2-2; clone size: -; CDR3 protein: CASSLTGNTGELFF; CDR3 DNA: TGTGCCAGCAGCTTAACAGGGAACACCGGGGAGCTGTTTTTT
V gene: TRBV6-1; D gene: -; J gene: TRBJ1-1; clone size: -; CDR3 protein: CASRVGMNTEAFF; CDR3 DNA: TGTGCCAGCAGGGTTGGGATGAACACTGAAGCTTTCTTT
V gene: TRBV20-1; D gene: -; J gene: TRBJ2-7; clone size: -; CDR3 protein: CSARYFDEQYF; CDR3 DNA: TGCAGTGCTAGGTACTTTGACGAGCAGTACTTC